A single sample is the source of the 20 T cell receptor beta chains below, sequenced in a study of CXCR3-negative and CXCR3-positive naive CD8 T cells. Study results and limitations: CXCR3-positive naive cells carried more hydrophobic TRB CDR3s than CXCR3-negative ones.

UMI-labeled TRB cDNA libraries were prepared by 5' RACE. TCRdb reworked the 5' RACE reads into one entry per CDR3 protein, no DNA. The sample table sets out over 150,000 distinct CDR3 sequences. For these receptors, no antigen is known. The sample comprised naive CXCR3+ CD8+ T cells from blood. The subset is: CD45RO-CCR7+CD27+CD95- naive CD8+ T cells expressing CXCR3 (TNR3+). Source of these receptors: a human donor in good health. Some clones in this sample may be carry-over from other donors' samples.

J is TRBJ1-1 and V is TRBV15; the TCRdb D gene call, TRBD1, has no DNA to confirm it. CDR3 length: 13 residues. Germline CDR1 is LNHNV and CDR2 is YYDKDF (reference sequence). CDR3 protein: CATRGELNTEAFF.

The chain joins TRBV29-1 to TRBJ2-2. Germline V lookup: CDR1 SQVTM, CDR2 ANQGSEA. This CDR3 is 15 amino acids long. The CDR3 here is CSVERGGLGTGELFF.

The V call is TRBV7-6, the J call TRBJ1-1. Germline lookup yields CDR1 SGHVS and CDR2 FNYEAQ. The CDR3 is 16 residues long. The CDR3 is CASSLAPGAAETEAFF. Variable domain in full (rest from reference TRBV7-6 and TRBJ1-1): GAGVSQSPRYKVTKRGQDVALRCDPISGHVSLYWYRQALGQGPEFLTYFNYEAQQDKSGLPNDRFSAERPEGSISTLTIQRTEQRDSAMYRCASSLAPGAAETEAFFGQGTRLTVV.

The J gene is TRBJ2-7, the V gene TRBV10-3; the TRBD2 assignment by TCRdb is unverifiable without DNA. Germline-derived CDR1 and CDR2 are ENHRY and SYGVKD. There are 16 residues in the CDR3. CDR3 in amino acids: CAISDPLVAGGYEQYF.

J is TRBJ2-3 and V is TRBV20-1; TCRdb returns TRBD1, unconfirmable since there is no DNA. This CDR3 is built from 13 residues. Germline V gene sequence: CDR1 DFQATT, CDR2 SNEGSKA (reference sequence). This chain's CDR3 is CSARLQGVDTQYF.

The chain is built from TRBV29-1 and TRBJ1-1. Germline CDR1 reads SQVTM; CDR2 reads ANQGSEA. This CDR3 region has 12 residues. Here the CDR3 reads CSVVYWNTEAFF. Full variable domain (rest looked up from reference TRBV29-1 and TRBJ1-1): SAVISQKPSRDICQRGTSLTIQCQVDSQVTMMFWYRQQPGQSLTLIATANQGSEATYESGFVIDKFPISRPNLTFSTLTVSNMSPEDSSIYLCSVVYWNTEAFFGQGTRLTVV.

The V and J genes are TRBV6-2 or TRBV6-3 and TRBJ2-1; the D gene TCRdb calls, TRBD2, cannot be checked with no DNA. CDR1 is MNHEY and CDR2 is SVGEGT in the germline V gene. The CDR3 covers 17 residues. CDR3 region: CASSYDTGLADYNEQFF.

The V gene is TRBV29-1, the J gene TRBJ2-1; TCRdb's D call, TRBD1, is unchecked because there is no DNA. Germline loops: CDR1 SQVTM, CDR2 ANQGSEA. The CDR3 extends over 12 amino acids. The CDR3 here is CSVLGGYNEQFF.

The J gene is TRBJ2-7, the V gene TRBV12-3 or TRBV12-4; TCRdb gives TRBD1 as the D gene, but with no DNA this cannot be confirmed. The CDR3 sequence is 15 residues long. CDR3 sequence reads: CASDRGGGTIYEQYF.

The rearrangement uses TRBV30 and TRBJ1-4. Germline-derived CDR1 and CDR2 are GTSNPN and SVGIG (reference sequence). The CDR3 totals 14 residues. CDR3 protein: CAWSVDRINEKLFF.

This sequence joins TRBV23-1 and TRBJ2-1; the TCRdb D gene call, TRBD2, has no DNA to confirm it. Being an ORF, TRBV23-1 has a function that is uncertain. The CDR3 consists of 20 residues. This CDR3 reads CASSQSIPSGGQISYNEQFF.

The rearrangement links TRBV7-2 to TRBJ1-1. Germline CDR1 and CDR2: SGHTA and FQGNSA. The CDR3 spans 12 residues. CDR3 sequence: CASSWRNTEAFF.

This chain joins TRBV19 and TRBJ1-1. Germline CDR1 is LNHDA and CDR2 is SQIVND (reference sequence). The CDR3 is 13 amino acids. The CDR3 spells CASSIGPSTEAFF.

The V gene is TRBV7-6, the J gene TRBJ1-5; TCRdb calls TRBD1, which cannot be checked without DNA. The CDR3 is made up of 16 amino acids. Germline values: CDR1 SGHVS, CDR2 FNYEAQ. Here the CDR3 reads CASSLTGARLGQPQHF.

V is TRBV11-3 and J is TRBJ2-1; TCRdb lists TRBD2, though no DNA is available to test this call. Germline V gene data show CDR1 as SGHNT and CDR2 as YENEEA. The CDR3 extends over 16 amino acids. The CDR3 region is CASSLRIAGGYNEQFF.

The J gene is TRBJ2-3, the V gene TRBV29-1; TCRdb outputs TRBD1, but without DNA this stays unchecked. CDR3 size: 14 residues. Per germline, CDR1 SQVTM and CDR2 ANQGSEA. CDR3 residues: CSVPTGANTDTQYF.

This sequence joins TRBV6-6 and TRBJ2-7; absent DNA, TCRdb's TRBD2 call cannot be checked. The V gene's germline CDR1 is MNHNY and CDR2 SVGAGI (reference sequence). CDR3 length: 14 amino acids. CDR3: CASSYSLAGYEQYF.

The J gene is TRBJ2-1, the V gene TRBV2; the TCRdb call, TRBD2, lacks DNA for checking. The CDR3 is 15 amino acids. In germline, CDR1 is SNHLY, CDR2 FYNNEI. The CDR3 spells CASSGLAGAYNEQFF.

V usage is TRBV19 and J usage is TRBJ2-1; the D call from TCRdb, TRBD2, cannot be confirmed without DNA. Germline V gene data show CDR1 as LNHDA and CDR2 as SQIVND (reference sequence). The CDR3 is 15 residues long. The CDR3 here is CASSWASGSYNEQFF. Full variable domain (rest looked up from reference TRBV19 and TRBJ2-1): DGGITQSPKYLFRKEGQNVTLSCEQNLNHDAMYWYRQDPGQGLRLIYYSQIVNDFQKGDIAEGYSVSREKKESFPLTVTSAQKNPTAFYLCASSWASGSYNEQFFGPGTRLTVL.

The V gene is TRBV5-1, the J gene TRBJ2-7; checking the TCRdb D call of TRBD1 is not possible without DNA. The CDR3 is 16 amino acids. Per germline, CDR1 SGHRS and CDR2 YFSETQ. CDR3 residues: CASSSYPGTGVYEQYF. The entire variable domain, with the rest obtained from reference TRBV5-1 and TRBJ2-7, is as follows: KAGVTQTPRYLIKTRGQQVTLSCSPISGHRSVSWYQQTPGQGLQFLFEYFSETQRNKGNFPGRFSGRQFSNSRSEMNVSTLELGDSALYLCASSSYPGTGVYEQYFGPGTRLTVT.